This T cell receptor beta chain is from a study of blood T cell repertoires in COVID-19 (dated by TCRdb to 2020 to 2022). Background on the whole study: The collaborator samples originated in the United States, Italy and Spain and spanned the acute and convalescent phases of COVID-19. The prospective study material was composed of cDNA or gDNA derived from T cells, B-cell-depleted T cells, or PBMCs. Deeply sampled blood TCRbeta repertoires from subjects exposed to, actively infected with, or recovered from COVID-19 were included in the dataset. The repertoires were released in a freely available public database intended as a resource for research on the immune response to SARS-CoV-2. The samples were drawn from the first 160 participants of the ongoing ImmuneRACE study and from under 1,500 subjects provided by 6 global collaborators. A de-identified subject ID, COVID-19 status, age in years and sex were almost always included in the sample metadata. Where HLA class I and class II types were available, the types were taken from metadata supplied by the sample provider, not from assay-based typing. What the authors observed across the whole study: How much clinical and demographic metadata was included differed by source and by participant, and the metadata was provided uncurated.

CDR3 length: 13 amino acids, cysteine to phenylalanine. Just CDR3 DNA is preserved here, 39 bases in frame from base 1. V loses 1 base at its end and J loses 9 bases; junction bases beyond the gene matches: 3. The germline V gene (reference sequence) yields LGHDT for CDR1 and YNNKEL for CDR2. Whole blood was collected in K2EDTA tubes by collaborating institutions according to the institutions' own protocols. For TCRbeta analysis, collaborators shipped samples as frozen whole blood, isolated PBMCs, or DNA extracted from either of those sample types. In this sample, this clone turned up once. The specificity of this receptor is unknown. The sample holds no much larger clone one base away, and base qualities are not on file. TCRbeta CDR3 regions were amplified from genomic DNA using the immunoSEQ Assay, a bias-controlled multiplex PCR. In the authors' own workflow: Nucleated cell counts per sample were estimated from amplification of reference gene primers within the assay. Sequence reads were collapsed and filtered to measure the absolute abundance of every unique TCRbeta CDR3 rearrangement. For each sample, productive Simpson clonality was calculated as the square root of Simpson's diversity index over productive rearrangements. In TCRdb, the immuneACCESS table is reduced to in-frame sequences with V and J assigned. These tables do not hold every clone; where another copy was compared, an unresolved V gene accounts for under half, and the others remain unexplained. V and J calls plus clone size are reproduced from that table; the DNA served to infer D and trimming. A total of 150,000 to 200,000 clones appear in this sample, approximately 91% of them only once. About 2.3% of the sample is held by the ten biggest clonotypes.

Material for sequencing was peripheral blood. The receptor's source is a man younger than 30 with acute or convalescent COVID-19. Rearrangement joined TRBV3-1 (or the pseudogene TRBV3-2) to TRBJ2-1; TRBD2 fits 7 bases in the junction. The CDR3 in this case is CASSQASGIEQFF. In nucleotides, the sequence is TGTGCCAGCAGCCAAGCCAGCGGGATTGAGCAGTTCTTC.